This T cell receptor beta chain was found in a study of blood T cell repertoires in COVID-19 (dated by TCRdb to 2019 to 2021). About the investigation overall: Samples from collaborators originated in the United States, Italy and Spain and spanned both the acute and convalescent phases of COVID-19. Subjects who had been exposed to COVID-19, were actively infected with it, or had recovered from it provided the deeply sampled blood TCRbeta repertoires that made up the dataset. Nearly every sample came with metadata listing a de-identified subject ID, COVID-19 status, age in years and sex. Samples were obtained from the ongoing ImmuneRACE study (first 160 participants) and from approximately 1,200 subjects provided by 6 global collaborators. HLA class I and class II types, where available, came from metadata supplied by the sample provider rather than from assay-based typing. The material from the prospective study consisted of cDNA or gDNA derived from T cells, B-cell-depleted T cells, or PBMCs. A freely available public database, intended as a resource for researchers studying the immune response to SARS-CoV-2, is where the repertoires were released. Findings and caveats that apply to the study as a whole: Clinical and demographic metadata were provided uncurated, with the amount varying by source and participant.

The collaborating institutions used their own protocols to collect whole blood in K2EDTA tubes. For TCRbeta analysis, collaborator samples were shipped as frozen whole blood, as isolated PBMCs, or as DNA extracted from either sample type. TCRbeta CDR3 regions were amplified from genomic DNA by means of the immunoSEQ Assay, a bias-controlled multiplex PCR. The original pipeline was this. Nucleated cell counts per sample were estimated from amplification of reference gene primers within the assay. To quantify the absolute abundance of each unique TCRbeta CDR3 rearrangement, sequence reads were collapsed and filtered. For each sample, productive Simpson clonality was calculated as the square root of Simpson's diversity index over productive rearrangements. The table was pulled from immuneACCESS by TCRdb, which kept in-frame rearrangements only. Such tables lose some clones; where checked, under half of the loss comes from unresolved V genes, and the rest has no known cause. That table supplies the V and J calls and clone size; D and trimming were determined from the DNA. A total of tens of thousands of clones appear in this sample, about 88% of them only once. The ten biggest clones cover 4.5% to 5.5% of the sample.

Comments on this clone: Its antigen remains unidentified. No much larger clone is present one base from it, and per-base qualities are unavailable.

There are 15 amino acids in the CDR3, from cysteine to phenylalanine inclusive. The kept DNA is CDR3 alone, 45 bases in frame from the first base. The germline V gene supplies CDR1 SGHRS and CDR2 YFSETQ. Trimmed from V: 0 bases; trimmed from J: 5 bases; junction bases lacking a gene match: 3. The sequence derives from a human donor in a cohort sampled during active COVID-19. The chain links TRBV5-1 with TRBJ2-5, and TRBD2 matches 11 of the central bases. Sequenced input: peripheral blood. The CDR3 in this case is CASSLELAGVETQYF. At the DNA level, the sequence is TGCGCCAGCAGCTTGGAACTAGCGGGAGTGGAGACCCAGTACTTC.